This TCR beta chain was sequenced for a study of T cell changes during pregnancy in multiple sclerosis. The sample holds a few counts of this clone. Libraries were prepared by immunoSEQ multiplex PCR; TCRdb keeps only in-frame clonotypes and omits some of them. The sample consists of around 41,000 clones, roughly nine tenths of them appearing once. Between the trimmed V and J ends, which lost 6 bases and 8 bases, there was a span of 10 bases. The CDR3 is 11 amino acids. CDR1 is LNHDA, CDR2 SQIVND, per germline (reference sequence). The rearrangement links TRBV19 to TRBJ1-1; no definite D call. This TCR was recovered from a female donor in good health, enrolled as a control in a pregnancy study. Specimen: CD4+ T cells from peripheral blood mononuclear cells, collected in the third trimester of pregnancy. The CDR3 nucleotides are TGTGCCAGTAGCCGTGAGAAGGAAGCTTTCTTT. Translating it yields CASSREKEAFF.